This T cell receptor beta chain was profiled in a study of regulatory T cells in long-lasting Graves disease. Findings and limits, study-wide: Reduced TCR diversity was observed in persistent Graves' patients versus newly diagnosed patients.

Time point described: newly diagnosed GD, antithyroid drugs for less than 3 months. Construction of the TCR library relied on RNA isolated from PBMCs. This clonotype was found a few times. Its antigen is as yet unknown. To make TCR beta libraries, researchers used iRepertoire HTBI primers and Arm-PCR of CDR3 regions. Using its own MiXCR run on the multiplex PCR reads, TCRdb lists one record per CDR3 protein. The sample lists over 400,000 distinct CDR3 sequences; 14% were seen once. Looked up from germline, CDR1 is KGHDR and CDR2 is SFDVKD. V was pared by 9 bases and J by 9 bases, with 11 bases between. CDR3 length: 11 residues. These sequences were also reported in another study, on T cells in Graves' hyperthyroidism and ophthalmopathy.

The sample in question was peripheral blood mononuclear cells (PBMCs), obtained at new diagnosis, from a patient treated with antithyroid drugs. The rearrangement uses TRBV24-1 and TRBJ2-1, with D maybe TRBD2 (5 bases). The clonotype originates from a woman aged 45-59 years with Graves disease. The CDR3 DNA sequence: TGTGCCACCGGACTTCACGGTGAGCAGTTCTTC. Translating it yields CATGLHGEQFF.